This entry describes one T cell receptor (beta chain). The study ran the assay at deep level. Authors' methods: Quality scores were absent from the junction-only immunoSEQ sequences, so filtering differed. Generated by immunoSEQ multiplex PCR, the TCRdb table keeps only in-frame clones and is missing some. V and J calls and clone size are those listed in that table; D and trimming were worked out from the DNA. The sample records some 2,500,000 clones, over 85% being singletons. The data stem from a study of shared clonotypes between healthy human individuals. Every contributor of samples was a Caucasian grown-up residing in Nashville, Tennessee. In germline, CDR1 is SEHNR, CDR2 FQNEAQ (reference sequence). Trimming removed 2 bases from V and 1 base from J; junction bases left unmatched: 10. This CDR3 is built from 17 residues.

The clonotype comes from a man between 18 and 35 years old in good health. Some clones in this sample may be carry-over from other donors' samples. This chain connects TRBV7-9 to TRBJ1-1; 7 nucleotides match TRBD1. The specimen was naive CD4+ T cells from PBMCs. The subset is: CD45RA+ positively selected. The CDR3 bases are TGTGCCAGCAGCTTACCCGGCCAGGGGGGATGGAACACTGAAGCTTTCTTT. Protein: CASSLPGQGGWNTEAFF.